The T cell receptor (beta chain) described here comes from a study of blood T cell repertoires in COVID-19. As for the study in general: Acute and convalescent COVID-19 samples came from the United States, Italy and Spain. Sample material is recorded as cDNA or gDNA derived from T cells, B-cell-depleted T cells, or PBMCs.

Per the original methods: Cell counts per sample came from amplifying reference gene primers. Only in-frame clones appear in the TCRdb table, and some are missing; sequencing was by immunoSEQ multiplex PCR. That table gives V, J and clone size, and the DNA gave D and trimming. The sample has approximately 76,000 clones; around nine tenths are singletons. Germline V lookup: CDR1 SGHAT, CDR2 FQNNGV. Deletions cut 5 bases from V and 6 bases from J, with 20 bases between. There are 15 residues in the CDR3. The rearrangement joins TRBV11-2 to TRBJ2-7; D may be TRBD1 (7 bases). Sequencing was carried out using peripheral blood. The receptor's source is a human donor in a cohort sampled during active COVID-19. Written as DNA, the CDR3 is TGTGCCAGCAGCCAGGGGGGCAGGCCCGACGGCGAGCAGTACTTC. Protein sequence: CASSQGGRPDGEQYF.